What follows are 2 T cell receptor beta chains derived from one specimen sequenced in a study of blood T cell repertoires in COVID-19. The assay was immunoSEQ multiplex PCR, and TCRdb's table has in-frame clones only and misses some. The table includes about 40,000 clones, roughly nine tenths detected once. Sequenced sample: peripheral blood. These receptors originate from a woman aged 25 to 45 in a cohort sampled during active COVID-19.

The chain has TRBV6-5 and TRBJ2-7, with TRBD1 as a possible D gene (6 bases). Germline-derived CDR1 and CDR2 are MNHEY and SVGAGI. The CDR3 has 15 residues. Trimming removed 6 bases from V and 1 base from J, with 16 bases in between. The CDR3 nucleotides read TGTGCCAGCAGACCGACAGGTCGCAAGTCCTACGAGCAGTACTTC. It codes for CASRPTGRKSYEQYF.

The gene calls are TRBV5-1 and TRBJ2-3, with 9 bases that match TRBD1. CDR1 and CDR2 from the germline V gene are SGHRS and YFSETQ. After removal of 4 bases from V and 2 bases from J, the junction contained 11 bases not matched to a gene. The CDR3 is made up of 17 amino acids. The CDR3 DNA follows: TGCGCCAGCAGCGCCGGGACAGGGCTCCTAACCACAGATACGCAGTATTTT. Its protein is CASSAGTGLLTTDTQYF.